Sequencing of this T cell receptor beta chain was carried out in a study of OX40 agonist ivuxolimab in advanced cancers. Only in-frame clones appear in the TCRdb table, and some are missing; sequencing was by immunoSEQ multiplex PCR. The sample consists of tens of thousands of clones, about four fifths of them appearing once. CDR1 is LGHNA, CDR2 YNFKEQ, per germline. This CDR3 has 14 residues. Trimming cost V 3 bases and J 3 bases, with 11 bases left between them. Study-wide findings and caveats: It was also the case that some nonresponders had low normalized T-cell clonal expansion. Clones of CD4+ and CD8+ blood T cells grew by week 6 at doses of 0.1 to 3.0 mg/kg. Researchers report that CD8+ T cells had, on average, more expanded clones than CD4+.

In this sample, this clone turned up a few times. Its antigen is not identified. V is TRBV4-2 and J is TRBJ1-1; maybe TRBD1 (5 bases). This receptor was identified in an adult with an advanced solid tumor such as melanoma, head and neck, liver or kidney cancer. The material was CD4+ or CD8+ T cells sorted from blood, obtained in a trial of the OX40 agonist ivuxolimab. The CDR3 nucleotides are TGTGCCAGCAGCCAGATCGTGGGGGACACTGAAGCTTTCTTT. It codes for CASSQIVGDTEAFF.